This TCR beta chain was obtained from a study of T-cell reconstitution after alpha-beta-depleted transplantation in children. V lost 3 bases and J lost 5, with 14 bases in between. The CDR3 runs to 14 residues. Germline assignment: CDR1 ENHRY and CDR2 SYGVKD. Unique molecular identifiers were incorporated during preparation of the TCRbeta library. One entry per CDR3 protein results from TCRdb running MiXCR on the PCR reads. Of nearly 550,000 distinct CDR3 sequences in the sample, around 16% were seen once. The TCR originated in a human donor who donated a stem cell graft to a child with acute lymphoblastic leukemia. Sequencing used PBMCs from the stem cell graft donor, obtained from the stem cell graft. The rearrangement links TRBV10-3 to TRBJ2-7; a possible D gene is TRBD2 (6 bases). CDR3 loop: CAISDLGSQNEQYF. Written as DNA, the CDR3 is TGTGCCATCAGTGATCTCGGGAGTCAGAACGAGCAGTACTTC.